This T cell receptor beta chain was documented in a study of radiation and T cells in renal cell carcinoma. Some clones are missing from TCRdb's copy, which holds only in-frame ones; the method was immunoSEQ multiplex PCR. Seen here are roughly 120,000 clones, 80% to 85% observed once, and the top ten hold about 3%. The germline V gene encodes CDR1 SNHLY and CDR2 FYNNEI. There are 17 residues in the CDR3. V was clipped by 6 bases and J by 0 bases, with 18 bases between them. Time point here: baseline pretreatment blood. Treatment given: 15 Gy SBRT to primary tumor, nephrectomy 4 weeks later. Study findings and constraints: From baseline, blood top tumor clonotypes peaked at 2 weeks post-radiation. Baseline intratumoral clonotype presence is unknown without pretreatment biopsies.

In regard to this clone: Its antigen is as yet unknown.

This sequence was found in an older woman with renal cell carcinoma. The chain combines TRBV2 with TRBJ2-1, with D possibly being TRBD2 (6 bases). The sequenced sample was blood, obtained from a patient whose treatment included radiotherapy and nephrectomy. The CDR3 region has the DNA TGTGCCAGCAGCCAGGGACTCCTTTTTAGCTCCTACAATGAGCAGTTCTTC. It yields the protein CASSQGLLFSSYNEQFF.